This note documents a single TCR beta chain sequence. This specimen comes from a study of control samples from healthy donors and cancer patients. The CDR3 spans 17 residues. V lost 5 bases and J lost 5; bases outside the gene matches: 10. CDR1 and CDR2 (germline): SGHTA, FQGNSA. Assay: immunoSEQ multiplex PCR; the TCRdb copy retains only in-frame clones and omits some. The table has about 150,000 clones, 80% to 90% seen once. The sample consisted of blood. The receptor's source is a man between 18 and 35 years old in good health. The chain uses TRBV7-2 and TRBJ2-2; 11 bases line up with TRBD2. The DNA of the CDR3 is TGTGCCAGCAGCCCTCGACTAGCGGGGATCAAAACCGGGGAGCTGTTTTTT. Protein product: CASSPRLAGIKTGELFF.